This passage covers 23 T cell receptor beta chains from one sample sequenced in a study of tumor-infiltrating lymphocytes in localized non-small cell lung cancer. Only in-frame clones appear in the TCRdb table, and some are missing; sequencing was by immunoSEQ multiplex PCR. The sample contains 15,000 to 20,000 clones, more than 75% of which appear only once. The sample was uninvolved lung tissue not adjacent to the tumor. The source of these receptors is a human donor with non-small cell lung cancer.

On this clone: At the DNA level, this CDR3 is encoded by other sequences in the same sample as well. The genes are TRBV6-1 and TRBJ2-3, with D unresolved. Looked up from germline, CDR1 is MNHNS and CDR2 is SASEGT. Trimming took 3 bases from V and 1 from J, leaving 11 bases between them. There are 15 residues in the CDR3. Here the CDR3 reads CASSDWRIGTDTQYF. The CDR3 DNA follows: TGTGCCAGCAGTGATTGGCGGATCGGCACAGATACGCAGTATTTT.

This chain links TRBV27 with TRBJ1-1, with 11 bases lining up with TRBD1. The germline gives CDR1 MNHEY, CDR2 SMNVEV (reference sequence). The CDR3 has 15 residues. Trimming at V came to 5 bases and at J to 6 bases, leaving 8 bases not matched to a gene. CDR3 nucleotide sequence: TGTGCCAGCAGTCGACGGACAGGGGGCGATTCTGAAGCTTTCTTT. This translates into CASSRRTGGDSEAFF.

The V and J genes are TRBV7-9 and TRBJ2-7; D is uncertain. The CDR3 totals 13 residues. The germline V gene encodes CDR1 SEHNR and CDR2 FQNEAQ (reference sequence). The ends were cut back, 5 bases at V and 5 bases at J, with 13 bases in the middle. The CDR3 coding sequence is TGTGCCAGCAGCCTCGTGGACGTCGACGAGCAGTACTTC. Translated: CASSLVDVDEQYF.

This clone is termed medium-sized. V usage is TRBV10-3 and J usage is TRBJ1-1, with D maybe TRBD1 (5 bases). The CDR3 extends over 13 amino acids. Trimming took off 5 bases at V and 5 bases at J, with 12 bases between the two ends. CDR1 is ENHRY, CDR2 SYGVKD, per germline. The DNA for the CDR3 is TGTGCCATCAGTCGGGGGACGGTTACTGAAGCTTTCTTT. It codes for CAISRGTVTEAFF.

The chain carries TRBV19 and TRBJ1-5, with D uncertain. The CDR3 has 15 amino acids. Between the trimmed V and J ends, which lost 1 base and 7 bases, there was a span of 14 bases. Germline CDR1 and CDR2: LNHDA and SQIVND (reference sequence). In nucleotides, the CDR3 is TGTGCCAGTAGTATAGGGCCGGAGAATTCCCAGCCCCAGCATTTT. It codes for CASSIGPENSQPQHF.

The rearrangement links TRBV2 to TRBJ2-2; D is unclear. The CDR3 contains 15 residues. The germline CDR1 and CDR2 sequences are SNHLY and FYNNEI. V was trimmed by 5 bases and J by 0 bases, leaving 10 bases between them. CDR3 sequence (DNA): TGTGCCAGCAGTTACCAGCCCTCGAACACCGGGGAGCTGTTTTTT. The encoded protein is CASSYQPSNTGELFF.

The DNA for the CDR3 is TGCGCCAGCAGGAGAGTTGAAACCGGGGAGCTGTTTTTT. It codes for CASRRVETGELFF. The chain couples TRBV5-1 to TRBJ2-2; D gene ambiguous. The CDR3 loop spans 13 amino acids. CDR1 SGHRS and CDR2 YFSETQ come from the germline V gene. Trimming took 5 bases from V and 5 from J, leaving 10 bases between them.

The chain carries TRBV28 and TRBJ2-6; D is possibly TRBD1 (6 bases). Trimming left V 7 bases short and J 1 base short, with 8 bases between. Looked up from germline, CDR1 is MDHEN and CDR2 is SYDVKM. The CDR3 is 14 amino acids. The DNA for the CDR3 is TGTGCCAGCACTACAGGGTCTGGGGCCAACGTCCTGACTTTC. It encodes CASTTGSGANVLTF.

CDR3 region: CASSFRGGRGEQFF. The CDR3 DNA follows: TGTGCCAGCAGCTTTAGGGGGGGGAGAGGTGAGCAGTTCTTC. V is TRBV7-2 and J is TRBJ2-1; a weak D match, TRBD2 (7 bases). V gave up 3 bases and J gave up 9 bases, with 15 bases separating them. From germline, CDR1 is SGHTA and CDR2 FQGNSA. The CDR3 covers 14 residues.

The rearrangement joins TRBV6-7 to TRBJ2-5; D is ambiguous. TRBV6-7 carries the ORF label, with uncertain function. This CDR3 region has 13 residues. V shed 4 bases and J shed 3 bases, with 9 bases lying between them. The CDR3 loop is CASSSNIKETQYF. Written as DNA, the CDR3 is TGTGCCAGCAGTTCGAATATCAAAGAGACCCAGTACTTC.

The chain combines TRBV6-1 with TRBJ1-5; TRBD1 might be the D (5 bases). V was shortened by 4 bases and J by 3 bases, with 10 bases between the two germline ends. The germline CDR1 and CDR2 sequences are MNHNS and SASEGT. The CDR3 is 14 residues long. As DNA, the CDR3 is TGTGCCAGCAGTGTCCGGGGCCTCAATCAGCCCCAGCATTTT. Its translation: CASSVRGLNQPQHF.

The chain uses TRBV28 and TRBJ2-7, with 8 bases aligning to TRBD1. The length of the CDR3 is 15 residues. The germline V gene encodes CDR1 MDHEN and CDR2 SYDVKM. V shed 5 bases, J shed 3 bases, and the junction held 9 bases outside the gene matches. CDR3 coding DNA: TGTGCCAGCAGTCATACCGGAACAGGGGGCTACGAGCAGTACTTC. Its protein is CASSHTGTGGYEQYF. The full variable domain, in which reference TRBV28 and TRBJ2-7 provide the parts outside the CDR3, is DVKVTQSSRYLVKRTGEKVFLECVQDMDHENMFWYRQDPGLGLRLIYFSYDVKMKEKGDIPEGYSVSREKKERFSLILESASTNQTSMYLCASSHTGTGGYEQYFGPGTRLTVT.

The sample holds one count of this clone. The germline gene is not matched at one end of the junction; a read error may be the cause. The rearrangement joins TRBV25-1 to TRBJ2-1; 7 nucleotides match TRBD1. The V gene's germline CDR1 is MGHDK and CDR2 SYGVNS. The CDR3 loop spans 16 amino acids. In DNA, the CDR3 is TGTGCCAGCAGTCGCTTGAGGGGGCGGGCCAACCGCGAACCGGTCTTC. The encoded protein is CASSRLRGRANREPVF.

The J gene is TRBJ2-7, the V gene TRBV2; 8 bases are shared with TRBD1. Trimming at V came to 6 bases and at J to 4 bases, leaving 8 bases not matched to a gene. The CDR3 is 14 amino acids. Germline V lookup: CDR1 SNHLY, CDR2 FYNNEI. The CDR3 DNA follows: TGTGCCAGCAGGTTTAACAGGGGGGAGTACGAGCAGTACTTC. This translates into CASRFNRGEYEQYF.

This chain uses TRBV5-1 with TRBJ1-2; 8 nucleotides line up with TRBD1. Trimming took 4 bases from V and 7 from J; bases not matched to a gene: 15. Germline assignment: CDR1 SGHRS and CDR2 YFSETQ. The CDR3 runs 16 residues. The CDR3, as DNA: TGCGCCAGCAGCCCATCTTTCGGGCAGGGGGCGCTTGGCTACACCTTC. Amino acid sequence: CASSPSFGQGALGYTF.

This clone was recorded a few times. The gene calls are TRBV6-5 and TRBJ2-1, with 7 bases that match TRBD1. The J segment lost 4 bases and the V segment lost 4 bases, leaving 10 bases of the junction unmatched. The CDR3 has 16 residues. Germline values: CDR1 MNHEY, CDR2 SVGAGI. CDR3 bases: TGTGCCAGCAGTTTTTCCGGGACAGCCTATTACAATGAGCAGTTCTTC. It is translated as CASSFSGTAYYNEQFF.

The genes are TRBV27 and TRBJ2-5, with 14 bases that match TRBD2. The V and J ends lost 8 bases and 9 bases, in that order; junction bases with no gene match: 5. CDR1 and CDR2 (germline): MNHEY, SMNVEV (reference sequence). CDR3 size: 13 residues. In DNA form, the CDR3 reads TGTGCCAGCCGGACTAGCGGGGGGAGGGCCCAGTACTTC. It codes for CASRTSGGRAQYF.

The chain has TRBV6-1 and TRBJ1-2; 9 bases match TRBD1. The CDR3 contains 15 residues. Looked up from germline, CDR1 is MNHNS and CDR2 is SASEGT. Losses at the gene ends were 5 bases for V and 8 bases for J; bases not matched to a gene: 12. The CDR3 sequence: CASSWEPGQGRGYTF. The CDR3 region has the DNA TGTGCCAGCAGTTGGGAACCGGGACAGGGTAGAGGCTACACCTTC.

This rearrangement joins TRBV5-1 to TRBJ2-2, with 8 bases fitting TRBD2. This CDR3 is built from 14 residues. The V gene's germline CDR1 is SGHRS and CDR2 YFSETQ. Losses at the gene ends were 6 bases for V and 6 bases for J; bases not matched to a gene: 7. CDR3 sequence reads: CASTPGRGAGELFF. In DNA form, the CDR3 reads TGCGCCAGCACCCCCGGGAGGGGGGCCGGGGAGCTGTTTTTT.

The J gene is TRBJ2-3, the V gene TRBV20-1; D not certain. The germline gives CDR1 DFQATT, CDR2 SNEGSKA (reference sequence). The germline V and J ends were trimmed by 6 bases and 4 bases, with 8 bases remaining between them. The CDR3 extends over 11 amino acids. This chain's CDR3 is CSAAVADTQYF. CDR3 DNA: TGCAGTGCCGCGGTCGCAGATACGCAGTATTTT.

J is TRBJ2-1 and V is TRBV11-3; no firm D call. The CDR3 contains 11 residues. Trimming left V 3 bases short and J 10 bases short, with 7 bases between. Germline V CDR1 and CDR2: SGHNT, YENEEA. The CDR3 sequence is CASSFGGEQFF. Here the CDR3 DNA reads TGTGCCAGCAGCTTTGGTGGGGAGCAGTTCTTC.

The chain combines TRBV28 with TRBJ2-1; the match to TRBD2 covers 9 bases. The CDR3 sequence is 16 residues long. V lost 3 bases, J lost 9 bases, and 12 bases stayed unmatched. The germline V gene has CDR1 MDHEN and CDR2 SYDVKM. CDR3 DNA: TGTGCCAGCAGTTTCGGCGGGGCTAGCGGGGAGGTTGAGCAGTTCTTC. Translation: CASSFGGASGEVEQFF.

The CDR3 loop reads CAISDRSGSGYTF. The CDR3 DNA reads TGTGCCATCAGTGATCGATCCGGGTCTGGCTACACCTTC. This chain connects TRBV10-3 to TRBJ1-2; D unclear. The germline V and J ends were trimmed by 3 bases and 7 bases, with 12 bases remaining between them. Germline V CDR1 and CDR2: ENHRY, SYGVKD. The CDR3 extends over 13 amino acids.